This is a list of T cell receptor beta chains from one sample in a study of cytomegalovirus exposure and HLA in healthy donors. Some clones are missing from TCRdb's copy, which holds only in-frame ones; the method was immunoSEQ multiplex PCR. The table lists tens of thousands of clones, 90% of them singletons. Input material: PBMCs. The receptors come from a man younger than 35 in good health and CMV-seronegative. CDR3s include the opening cysteine and the closing phenylalanine or tryptophan. Fields, in order: V gene, J gene, D gene, clone size, CDR3 DNA, CDR3 protein. D genes are given only for firm matches. The listing skips clone size in some rows; elsewhere it reads once, few, many or a size class.

TRBV9	TRBJ2-2	NA	once	TGTGCCAGCAGCCTCCGAGGGGGGGGCTACACCGGGGAGCTGTTTTTT	CASSLRGGGYTGELFF
TRBV28	TRBJ2-7	TRBD2	NA	TGTGCCAGCAGCGCGGGGGGCCCCTCCTACGAGCAGTACTTC	CASSAGGPSYEQYF
TRBV7-9	TRBJ2-1	TRBD1	NA	TGTGCCAGCAGCTTAGAAACAGGGGTACACAATGAGCAGTTCTTC	CASSLETGVHNEQFF
TRBV10-3	TRBJ1-1	NA	NA	TGTGCCATCAGTGACCGGGACAAGAACACTGAAGCTTTCTTT	CAISDRDKNTEAFF
TRBV7-2	TRBJ2-7	TRBD2	NA	TGTGCCAGCAGCGACCTAGCGGGAGGGCTCGAGCAGTACTTC	CASSDLAGGLEQYF
TRBV21-1	TRBJ2-1	NA	NA	TGTGCCATCACCTCAGAAGACAGGGGGACCAGGACGTACAATGAGCAGTTCTTC	CAITSEDRGTRTYNEQFF
TRBV5-6	TRBJ2-3	TRBD2	NA	TGTGCCAGCAGCTGGACTAGCGGGAGTGAGTCAGATACGCAGTATTTT	CASSWTSGSESDTQYF
TRBV7-6	TRBJ2-1	NA	NA	TGTGCCAGAGAGCGGCGCTCCTACAATGAGCAGTTCTTC	CARERRSYNEQFF
TRBV28	TRBJ1-2	TRBD1	NA	TGTGCCACCAGAGAGGGGACAGGGGATTTCTATGGCTACACCTTC	CATREGTGDFYGYTF
TRBV5-1	TRBJ2-3	NA	NA	TGCGCCAGCAGCTTGGCTCCCCGAAGGGGACTCGGGACAGATACGCAGTATTTT	CASSLAPRRGLGTDTQYF
TRBV10-3	TRBJ1-1	TRBD1	NA	TGTGCCATCAGTGGGACAGGGAACATGAACACTGAAGCTTTCTTT	CAISGTGNMNTEAFF
TRBV21-1	TRBJ1-5	NA	NA	TGTGCCAGCAACACGGACAGGGGGCTTCAGCCCCAGCATTTT	CASNTDRGLQPQHF
TRBV7-2	TRBJ2-3	NA	NA	TGTGCCAGCAGCTTAGGAAGACTCCCGGGGGCGCAGTATTTT	CASSLGRLPGAQYF
TRBV19	TRBJ2-7	TRBD2	once	TGTGCCAGTAGTATAGAGGCGGGAGGGCCGTACGAGCAGTACTTC	CASSIEAGGPYEQYF
TRBV10-2	TRBJ2-3	NA	NA	TGCGCCAGCAGTGAGGCGGGGTACACAGATACGCAGTATTTT	CASSEAGYTDTQYF
TRBV20-1	TRBJ1-1	NA	NA	TGCAGTGCTAGAGATCTCGGGGAAGCTTTCTTT	CSARDLGEAFF
TRBV5-4	TRBJ2-4	TRBD2	NA	TGTGCCAGCAGCTTGGCGGCACTAGCGGGCAAAAACATTCAGTACTTC	CASSLAALAGKNIQYF
TRBV9	TRBJ2-1	NA	NA	TGTGCCAGCAGCGTAGCAAATCGGGAGCAGTTCTTC	CASSVANREQFF
TRBV6-4	TRBJ2-3	NA	NA	TGTGCCAGCAGTCGGGAAAGCACAGATACGCAGTATTTT	CASSRESTDTQYF
TRBV27	TRBJ2-3	NA	NA	TGTGCCAGCAGTTTAAACGGGATTAGCACAGATACGCAGTATTTT	CASSLNGISTDTQYF
TRBV28	TRBJ2-7	TRBD1	NA	TGTGCCAGCAGTTTATCCGGGACAGGGGGCTACGAGCAGTACTTC	CASSLSGTGGYEQYF
TRBV11-3	TRBJ1-2	TRBD1	NA	TGTGCCAGCAGCTCAAGGGACAGTACATTCTATGGCTACACCTTC	CASSSRDSTFYGYTF
TRBV5-1	TRBJ1-3	NA	NA	TGCGCCAGCAGCTTTGCGCAGGGAACTGGAAACACCATATATTTT	CASSFAQGTGNTIYF
TRBV28	TRBJ2-1	TRBD2	NA	TGTGCCAGCAGTTTAATAGCGGGAACCTACAATGAGCAGTTCTTC	CASSLIAGTYNEQFF
TRBV11-2	TRBJ2-2	NA	NA	TGTGCCAGCAGCTTATTCTTCGGGGATGGTTTCACCGGGGAGCTGTTTTTT	CASSLFFGDGFTGELFF
TRBV20-1	TRBJ2-2	NA	NA	TGCAGTGCCAGGGATACCGGGGAGCTGTTTTTT	CSARDTGELFF
TRBV11-2	TRBJ2-3	NA	NA	TGTGCCAGCAGCTTCAGTGACTACCCTAGCACAGATACGCAGTATTTT	CASSFSDYPSTDTQYF
TRBV7-2	TRBJ1-5	NA	once	TGTGCCAGCAGCTCCGGACATCCCTTTTTGCCCCAGCATTTT	CASSSGHPFLPQHF